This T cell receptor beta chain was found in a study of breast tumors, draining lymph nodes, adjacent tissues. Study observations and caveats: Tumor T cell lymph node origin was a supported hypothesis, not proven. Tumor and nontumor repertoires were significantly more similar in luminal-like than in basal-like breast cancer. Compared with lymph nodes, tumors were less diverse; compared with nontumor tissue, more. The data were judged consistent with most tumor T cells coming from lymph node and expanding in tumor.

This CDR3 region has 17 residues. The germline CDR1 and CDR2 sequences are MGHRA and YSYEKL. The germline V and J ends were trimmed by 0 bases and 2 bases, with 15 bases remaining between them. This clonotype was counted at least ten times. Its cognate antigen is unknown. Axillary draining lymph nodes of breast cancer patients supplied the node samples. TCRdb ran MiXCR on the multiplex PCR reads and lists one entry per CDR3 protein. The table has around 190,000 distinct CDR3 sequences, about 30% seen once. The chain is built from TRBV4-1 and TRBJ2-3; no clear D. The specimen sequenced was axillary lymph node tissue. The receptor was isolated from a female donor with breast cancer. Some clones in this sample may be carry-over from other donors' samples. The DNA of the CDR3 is TGCGCCAGCAGCCAAGAGTACACACCCACACACACAGATACGCAGTATTTT. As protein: CASSQEYTPTHTDTQYF.